These T cell receptor beta chains were read from a single sample in a study of blood T cells in healthy people across ages. TCRdb re-derived calls from the 5' RACE reads in MiXCR, one entry per CDR3 protein. The sample has some 930,000 distinct CDR3 sequences; about 29% are singletons. In addition, the sample was reused for a study of T cells of mothers and their children.

Sequenced sample: blood. The receptors were sampled from a middle-aged woman in good health. The CDR3 runs from the conserved cysteine through the conserved F or W. The D gene is left open where the match is weak. Some rows mark clone size as missing; the rest say once, few, many or name a class of expanded clone.

few	TRBV5-1	TRBD1	TRBJ2-7	TGCGCCAGCAGCTTGGAGGGGGCGGGCGAGCAGTACTTC	CASSLEGAGEQYF
NA	TRBV3-1	NA	TRBJ2-2	TGTGCCAGCAGCCAAGTTCGACAGACACTCACCGGGGAGCTGTTTTTT	CASSQVRQTLTGELFF
NA	TRBV11-2	NA	TRBJ2-1	TGTGCCAGCAGCTTAGTTTCAGGTACTGAGCAGTTCTTC	CASSLVSGTEQFF
NA	TRBV9	TRBD2	TRBJ2-3	TGTGCCAGCAGCGTATCCCCCAGCGGGGAGGAAGATACGCAGTATTTT	CASSVSPSGEEDTQYF
NA	TRBV12-3/TRBV12-4	TRBD1	TRBJ1-1	TGTGCCAGCAGGCCTAACAGGGGGCGGGGTCTAGTGTCCACTGAAGCTTTCTTT	CASRPNRGRGLVSTEAFF
many	TRBV15	NA	TRBJ2-4	TGTGCCACCAGCCCCGGCTATGACAAAAACATTCAGTACTTC	CATSPGYDKNIQYF
few	TRBV6-5	TRBD2	TRBJ2-3	TGTGCCAGCAGCTCCCGGCTAGCGGGGGGGGCTACGCAGTATTTT	CASSSRLAGGATQYF
NA	TRBV6-4	TRBD2	TRBJ2-3	TGTGCCAGCAGTGACGGAGGCGGCGGGGGGGCGACAGATACGCAGTATTTT	CASSDGGGGGATDTQYF
many	TRBV12-3/TRBV12-4	TRBD1	TRBJ1-2	TGTGCCAGCAGTAAAGAACAGGGGGTGAGGGTCTATGGCTACACCTTC	CASSKEQGVRVYGYTF
NA	TRBV7-3	TRBD1	TRBJ2-1	TGTGCCGGCAGCCCTGGGCAGGGGGCCATCCAACAGTTCTTC	CAGSPGQGAIQQFF
many	TRBV10-3	NA	TRBJ2-7	TGTGCCATCAAGGCAGCACCAAACGAGCAGTACTTC	CAIKAAPNEQYF
few	TRBV20-1	NA	TRBJ2-3	TGCAGTGCTGCACTACCGGCCGGGAATATTGGAGGGGTCAGAGATACGCAGTATTTT	CSAALPAGNIGGVRDTQYF
many	TRBV20-1	NA	TRBJ2-7	TGCAGTGCTAGCGACAGGCCCTACGAGCAGTACTTC	CSASDRPYEQYF
few	TRBV12-3/TRBV12-4	NA	TRBJ1-2	TGTGCCAGCAGTTTAAGGGGGTCCCCATATGGCTACACCTTC	CASSLRGSPYGYTF
few	TRBV7-2	TRBD1	TRBJ2-1	TGTGCCAGCACCCGGGGACAGGCGCACAATGAGCAGTTCTTC	CASTRGQAHNEQFF
few	TRBV3-1	NA	TRBJ1-1	TGTGCCAGCAGCCAAGGGAGAGGGGGTAGCACTGAAGCTTTCTTT	CASSQGRGGSTEAFF
many	TRBV12-3/TRBV12-4	NA	TRBJ2-7	TGTGCCAGCAGTTTAGATGAGGGGTTCGAGCAGTACTTC	CASSLDEGFEQYF
NA	TRBV28	NA	TRBJ2-5	TGTGCCAGCAGTTCACCGGGACGGTCGTGGGAGACCCAGTACTTC	CASSSPGRSWETQYF
few	TRBV27	NA	TRBJ1-5	TGTGCCAGCAGTTCCACAGGTAATCAGCCCCAGCATTTT	CASSSTGNQPQHF
many	TRBV20-1	NA	TRBJ2-5	TGCAGTGCTAGGCCAGGCGCCAACCAAGAGACCCGGTACTTC	CSARPGANQETRYF
NA	TRBV10-3	NA	TRBJ2-7	TGTGCCATCAGTGTTGGCAGTAGGGAACGAAGGTACTTC	CAISVGSRERRYF
NA	TRBV28	NA	TRBJ1-4	TGTGCCAGCAGCCTCGGTGCACAGGGAAAACTGTTTTTT	CASSLGAQGKLFF
NA	TRBV12-3/TRBV12-4	TRBD1	TRBJ2-1	TGTGCCAGCAGATCTGGACAGGGGTTTATCGATGAGCAGTTCTTC	CASRSGQGFIDEQFF
few	TRBV6-6	NA	TRBJ2-6	TGTGCCTCGGGCTCTGGGGCCAACGTCCTGACTTTC	CASGSGANVLTF
few	TRBV27	NA	TRBJ2-7	TGTGCCAGCAGTTTTTATCCGGGACCCCCCAAGGACGAGCAGTACTTC	CASSFYPGPPKDEQYF
few	TRBV5-1	NA	TRBJ1-1	TGCGCCAGCAGCTTAGAAGGAGTCGGGGTCAGCATGAACACTGAAGCTTTCTTT	CASSLEGVGVSMNTEAFF
NA	TRBV9	TRBD2	TRBJ2-3	TGTGCCAGCAGCGTAGAGGGACTAGCGGGGAGCACAGATACGCAGTATTTT	CASSVEGLAGSTDTQYF